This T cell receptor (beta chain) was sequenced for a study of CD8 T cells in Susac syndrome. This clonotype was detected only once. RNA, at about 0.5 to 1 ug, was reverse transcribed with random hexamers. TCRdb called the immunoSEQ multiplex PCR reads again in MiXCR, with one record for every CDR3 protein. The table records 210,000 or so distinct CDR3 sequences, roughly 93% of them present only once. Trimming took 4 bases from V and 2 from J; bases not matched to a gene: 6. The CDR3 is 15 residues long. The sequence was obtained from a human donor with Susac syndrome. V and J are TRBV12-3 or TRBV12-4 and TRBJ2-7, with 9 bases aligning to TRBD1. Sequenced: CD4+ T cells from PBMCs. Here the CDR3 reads CASSSGQGGTYEQYF. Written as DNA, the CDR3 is TGTGCCAGCAGTTCGGGACAGGGAGGGACCTACGAGCAGTACTTC.